The clone carrying this TCR beta chain has a count of ten or more. The antigen is undetermined. TCRdb reprocessed the reads via MiXCR and lists one record per CDR3 protein. The sample lists about 300,000 distinct CDR3 sequences, around 9.6% seen once, with around 2.5% in the top ten. The V end was cut by 8 bases, the J end by 5 bases, with 7 bases between. CDR3 length: 11 amino acids. Germline lookup yields CDR1 MNHEY and CDR2 SVGEGT. The entry originates in a study of T cell repertoires in cytomegalovirus infection. Study-level background: TCR beta signatures that were public indicated CMV infection and matching HLA type. Points from the study as a whole: CMV-specific TCR beta clonotypes restricted by HLA-C were the ones dominating the ex vivo response.

This sequence was found in a human donor in good health (CMV status not recorded). Some clones in this sample may be carry-over from other donors' samples. Sequenced material: PBMCs. V and J are TRBV6-2 or TRBV6-3 and TRBJ2-1; D remains unclear. The DNA for the CDR3 is TGTGCCAGCCAGCTTAACAATGAGCAGTTCTTC. The encoded protein is CASQLNNEQFF.